The 12 T cell receptor beta chains reported below all come from one sample, sequenced in a study of cytomegalovirus exposure and HLA in healthy donors. 60 Vbeta and 13 Jbeta primers were used in PCR. The assay was immunoSEQ multiplex PCR, and TCRdb's table has in-frame clones only and misses some. The table records about 110,000 clones, roughly 15% of them present only once. The sequencing input was PBMCs. The receptors here all came from a female donor in good health and CMV-seronegative.

This clone was seen just once. The rearrangement joins TRBV7-6 to TRBJ1-1; 10 bases fit TRBD1. Germline V gene sequence: CDR1 SGHVS, CDR2 FNYEAQ. The CDR3 has 16 residues. The J segment lost 2 bases and the V segment lost 3 bases, leaving 6 bases of the junction unmatched. CDR3 nucleotide sequence: TGTGCCAGCAGCTTTCCAGACAGGGGGCCAAACACTGAAGCTTTCTTT. Its protein is CASSFPDRGPNTEAFF.

This clone came up once. The CDR3: CASSQGTSGDNEQFF. The CDR3 DNA sequence: TGTGCCAGCAGCCAAGGGACTAGCGGGGACAATGAGCAGTTCTTC. The rearrangement links TRBV4-2 to TRBJ2-1; 12 nucleotides align to TRBD2. The CDR3 totals 15 residues. J lost 5 bases, V lost 1 base, and 0 bases had no gene match. CDR1 and CDR2 (germline): LGHNA, YNFKEQ.

This clone was counted a few times. The chain has TRBV5-8 and TRBJ2-1; 9 bases line up with TRBD2. Trimming cost V 6 bases and J 4 bases; bases outside gene matches: 8. This CDR3 has 15 residues. Looked up from germline, CDR1 is SGHTS and CDR2 is YDEGEE. The CDR3 protein is CASTPGTSGYNEQFF. Here the CDR3 DNA reads TGTGCCAGCACCCCTGGTACTAGCGGGTACAATGAGCAGTTCTTC. The whole variable domain, remainder taken from reference TRBV5-8 and TRBJ2-1, is EAGVTQSPTHLIKTRGQQATLRCSPISGHTSVYWYQQALGLGLQFLLWYDEGEERNRGNFPPRFSGRQFPNYSSELNVNALELEDSALYLCASTPGTSGYNEQFFGPGTRLTVL.

In its sample, this clone was seen a few times. This chain links TRBV25-1 with TRBJ1-1; 9 nucleotides agree with TRBD1. With 1 base clipped from V and 5 bases from J, the junction kept 2 bases outside the gene matches. The CDR3 contains 14 residues. Germline V gene sequence: CDR1 MGHDK, CDR2 SYGVNS. The CDR3 is CASSELGQGTEAFF. For the CDR3, the DNA is TGTGCCAGCAGTGAATTGGGACAGGGAACTGAAGCTTTCTTT. Full variable domain (remainder filled in from reference TRBV25-1 and TRBJ1-1): EADIYQTPRYLVIGTGKKITLECSQTMGHDKMYWYQQDPGMELHLIHYSYGVNSTEKGDLSSESTVSRIRTEHFPLTLESARPSHTSQYLCASSELGQGTEAFFGQGTRLTVV.

This clone has just a few counts. The chain has TRBV15 and TRBJ1-3; TRBD1 is a possible D gene (5 bases). CDR1 and CDR2 from the germline V gene are LNHNV and YYDKDF (reference sequence). This CDR3 has 16 amino acids. Trimming shortened V by 5 bases and J by 0 bases, and 14 bases separated the two germline ends. The CDR3 loop reads CATSALGALSGNTIYF. CDR3 nucleotide sequence: TGTGCCACCAGCGCCTTAGGGGCACTCTCTGGAAACACCATATATTTT.

The chain carries TRBV9 and TRBJ2-3; unclear D gene. The CDR3 has 12 residues. Germline lookup yields CDR1 SGDLS and CDR2 YYNGEE. Between the trimmed V and J ends, which lost 0 bases and 4 bases, there was a span of 3 bases. CDR3 residues: CASSVAADTQYF. The CDR3 DNA reads TGTGCCAGCAGCGTAGCGGCAGATACGCAGTATTTT.

This clone was detected a few times. This same CDR3 is encoded by further DNA sequences in the sample. This chain joins TRBV5-1 and TRBJ1-3; TRBD1 might be the D (6 bases). Germline CDR1 SGHRS, CDR2 YFSETQ. The CDR3 is 14 amino acids. V gave up 1 base and J gave up 1 base, with 6 bases separating them. DNA for the CDR3: TGCGCCAGCAGCTTGACAGGGTCTGGAAACACCATATATTTT. Translation gives CASSLTGSGNTIYF.

The chain uses TRBV29-1 and TRBJ2-2; 9 bases match TRBD1. The CDR3 contains 14 residues. Germline V gene lookup returns CDR1 SQVTM and CDR2 ANQGSEA. Unmatched junction bases numbered 4, after V lost 2 bases and J lost 6 bases. CDR3 sequence: CSVEHRGPPGELFF. The CDR3 nucleotides read TGCAGCGTTGAACACAGGGGGCCCCCCGGGGAGCTGTTTTTT.

The table lists this clone with a few counts. The chain carries TRBV11-2 and TRBJ2-5; 7 bases are a match to TRBD1. Germline V gene sequence: CDR1 SGHAT, CDR2 FQNNGV. Trimming removed 5 bases from V and 2 bases from J; junction bases left unmatched: 5. CDR3 size: 14 residues. The CDR3 here is CASSQTGKQETQYF. In DNA form, the CDR3 reads TGTGCCAGCAGCCAGACAGGGAAACAAGAGACCCAGTACTTC.

This clone was counted between two and nine times. This chain links TRBV10-3 with TRBJ2-7, with TRBD2 identical over 15 bases. The V gene end was trimmed by 3 bases and the J gene end by 0 bases; junction bases not matched to a gene: 9. Germline CDR1 and CDR2: ENHRY and SYGVKD. The CDR3 length is 19 residues. DNA of the CDR3: TGTGCCATCAGTGACTTCCCAGGGACTAGCGGGGGGAGCTCCTACGAGCAGTACTTC. It encodes CAISDFPGTSGGSSYEQYF.

Only a few counts were recorded for this clone. This rearrangement joins TRBV6-6 to TRBJ2-1; 9 bases are shared with TRBD2. After removal of 7 bases from V and 8 bases from J, the junction contained 6 bases not matched to a gene. Germline V gene sequence: CDR1 MNHNY, CDR2 SVGAGI (reference sequence). The CDR3 runs to 13 residues. This CDR3 reads CASNVAGDDEQFF. The CDR3 DNA sequence: TGTGCCAGCAACGTAGCGGGGGACGATGAGCAGTTCTTC.

The chain combines TRBV7-2 with TRBJ1-5; D is unresolved. CDR1 SGHTA and CDR2 FQGNSA come from the germline V gene. CDR3 length: 14 amino acids. The germline V and J ends were trimmed by 5 bases and 9 bases, with 17 bases remaining between them. Written as DNA, the CDR3 is TGTGCCAGCAGCCCTGGACGGGGAAGGCGGCCCCAGCATTTT. Its translation: CASSPGRGRRPQHF.